These T cell receptor beta chains were read from a single sample in a study of molecular identifiers for immune sequencing clone quantification. TCRdb called the PCR reads again in MiXCR, with one record for every CDR3 protein. The profile shows hundreds of thousands of distinct CDR3 sequences, 25% of them singletons. Input material: naive CD8+ T cells from blood, with Jurkat cell RNA spiked in. Receptors originate from a human donor in good health. Some libraries in this study had Jurkat cell RNA spiked in. The CDR3 runs from the conserved cysteine through the conserved F or W. A D gene is named only where the DNA matches it firmly. Part of the rows lack a size; the others show once, few, many or a class for expanded clones.

D gene,V gene,clone size,J gene,CDR3 protein,CDR3 DNA
TRBD2,TRBV20-1,.,TRBJ2-2,CSATGGSGGTNTGELFF,TGCAGTGCTACTGGGGGTAGCGGGGGGACGAACACCGGGGAGCTGTTTTTT
TRBD2,TRBV7-2,.,TRBJ2-1,CASSPGTSGRAGNGQFF,TGTGCCAGCAGCCCTGGGACTAGCGGGAGGGCCGGAAATGGGCAGTTCTTC
.,TRBV7-9,.,TRBJ1-2,CASSFDGYYGYTF,TGTGCCAGCAGCTTCGACGGCTACTATGGCTACACCTTC
.,TRBV19,.,TRBJ2-7,CASSIDHSYEQYF,TGTGCCAGTAGTATAGATCATTCCTACGAGCAGTACTTC
TRBD1,TRBV6-1,.,TRBJ1-2,CASTERDSLIYGYTF,TGTGCCAGCACCGAAAGGGACAGCTTAATCTATGGCTACACCTTC
.,TRBV2,many,TRBJ2-7,CASSAGQVYSYEQYF,TGTGCCAGCAGTGCAGGGCAGGTGTACTCCTACGAGCAGTACTTC
.,TRBV2,few,TRBJ2-7,CASSERAGKAYEQYF,TGTGCCAGCAGTGAAAGGGCGGGAAAAGCCTACGAGCAGTACTTC
.,TRBV6-5,few,TRBJ1-1,CASSYWGRTGEAFF,TGTGCCAGCAGTTACTGGGGCAGGACTGGGGAAGCTTTCTTT
TRBD1,TRBV4-1,.,TRBJ1-1,CASSSARRGQGNTEAFF,TGCGCCAGCAGCTCCGCTCGAAGGGGACAGGGGAACACTGAAGCTTTCTTT
.,TRBV7-9,many,TRBJ1-6,CASSSSDSFGSPLHF,TGTGCCAGCAGCTCTTCGGACAGTTTTGGTTCACCCCTCCACTTT
.,TRBV30,.,TRBJ1-3,CAWSFMGNTIYF,TGTGCCTGGAGCTTCATGGGAAACACCATATATTTT
.,TRBV7-9,few,TRBJ1-3,CASSLSAQGSAGNTIYF,TGTGCCAGCAGCTTAAGTGCACAGGGTTCTGCTGGAAACACCATATATTTT
TRBD2,TRBV4-3,many,TRBJ2-3,CASSQDRVSGGTDTQYF,TGCGCCAGCAGCCAAGATAGGGTCAGCGGGGGGACAGATACGCAGTATTTT
TRBD2,TRBV24-1,few,TRBJ2-3,CATSDKTSGVGTQYF,TGTGCCACCAGTGATAAGACTAGCGGGGTCGGTACGCAGTATTTT
.,TRBV4-3,few,TRBJ2-4,CASSQSTGALAKNIQYF,TGCGCCAGCAGCCAGAGTACAGGCGCTCTAGCCAAAAACATTCAGTACTTC
TRBD1,TRBV28,few,TRBJ2-7,CASSFGKGASVEQYF,TGTGCCAGCAGTTTCGGAAAGGGGGCGTCGGTGGAGCAGTACTTC
.,TRBV25-1,.,TRBJ1-1,CASGGGLNTEAFF,TGTGCCAGCGGGGGGGGCCTGAACACTGAAGCTTTCTTT
.,TRBV5-3,few,TRBJ2-1,CASSLDTGYNNEQFF,TGTGCCAGCAGCTTGGACACAGGGTACAACAATGAGCAGTTCTTC
.,TRBV20-1,.,TRBJ2-2,CSAGPGSDTGELFF,TGCAGTGCTGGACCAGGGTCAGACACCGGGGAGCTGTTTTTT
.,TRBV9,few,TRBJ2-3,CASSVEGDFKDTQYF,TGTGCCAGCAGCGTAGAGGGGGACTTCAAAGATACGCAGTATTTT
TRBD1,TRBV12-3/TRBV12-4,many,TRBJ2-5,CASSSLDRGDDQYF,TGTGCCAGCAGCTCCCTGGACAGGGGGGATGACCAGTACTTC
.,TRBV24-1,.,TRBJ2-2,CATKTKELFF,TGTGCCACCAAGACCAAGGAGCTGTTTTTT
.,TRBV7-9,few,TRBJ1-5,CASSLATGGGFQPQHF,TGTGCCAGCAGCTTAGCGACGGGAGGAGGCTTTCAGCCCCAGCATTTT
.,TRBV4-3,few,TRBJ2-7,CASSTDYLNYEQYF,TGCGCCAGCAGCACGGACTACCTTAACTACGAGCAGTACTTC
TRBD2,TRBV6-2/TRBV6-3,few,TRBJ2-3,CASSYPTSITDTQYF,TGTGCCAGCAGTTACCCGACTAGCATCACAGATACGCAGTATTTT
.,TRBV7-9,many,TRBJ1-4,CASAELNEKLFF,TGTGCCAGCGCAGAATTAAATGAAAAACTGTTTTTT
.,TRBV4-1,few,TRBJ2-7,CASSQVQAYEQYF,TGCGCCAGCAGCCAAGTTCAGGCCTACGAGCAGTACTTC
.,TRBV7-9,.,TRBJ1-2,CASSSTERGWEGYTF,TGTGCCAGCAGCTCAACAGAAAGGGGCTGGGAAGGCTACACCTTC
TRBD1,TRBV5-1,many,TRBJ2-6,CASRTGVISSGANVLTF,TGCGCCAGCAGGACAGGGGTCATTTCCTCTGGGGCCAACGTCCTGACTTTC
.,TRBV29-1,many,TRBJ1-1,CSARSARVYTEAFF,TGCAGCGCCCGATCGGCCAGGGTGTACACTGAAGCTTTCTTT
.,TRBV13,.,TRBJ2-2,CASSSTTEADTGELFF,TGTGCCAGCAGCTCCACAACAGAGGCGGACACCGGGGAGCTGTTTTTT
.,TRBV7-8,many,TRBJ2-3,CASSLRLPSTDTQYF,TGTGCCAGCAGCCTTAGACTTCCTAGCACAGATACGCAGTATTTT
TRBD1,TRBV11-2,.,TRBJ2-7,CASRSTGNYEQYF,TGTGCCAGCAGATCGACAGGGAACTACGAGCAGTACTTC
TRBD1,TRBV6-5,many,TRBJ2-3,CASTDRASTDTQYF,TGTGCCAGCACTGACAGGGCTAGCACAGATACGCAGTATTTT
TRBD2,TRBV5-1,few,TRBJ2-1,CASSSAGLAVSYNEQFF,TGCGCCAGCAGCTCCGCGGGACTAGCAGTCTCCTACAATGAGCAGTTCTTC
TRBD1,TRBV6-5,many,TRBJ1-5,CASSFSGTAYQPQHF,TGTGCCAGCAGTTTCTCCGGGACAGCCTATCAGCCCCAGCATTTT
TRBD2,TRBV7-2,.,TRBJ2-1,CASSLDLAAYNEQFF,TGTGCCAGCAGCTTAGACCTAGCGGCCTACAATGAGCAGTTCTTC
.,TRBV3-1,.,TRBJ1-2,CASSQIQQAASNYGYTF,TGTGCCAGCAGCCAGATACAACAGGCGGCATCTAACTATGGCTACACCTTC
.,TRBV28,.,TRBJ1-1,CASSFSYPNTEAFF,TGTGCCAGCAGTTTCTCTTACCCGAACACTGAAGCTTTCTTT
TRBD2,TRBV6-2/TRBV6-3,many,TRBJ2-2,CASSLRLATNTGELFF,TGTGCCAGCAGTTTACGACTAGCTACAAACACCGGGGAGCTGTTTTTT
TRBD1,TRBV4-3,many,TRBJ2-7,CASSRYGTGSVEQYF,TGCGCCAGCAGCCGCTATGGGACAGGGTCGGTGGAGCAGTACTTC
.,TRBV7-9,many,TRBJ2-2,CASSSVTGELFF,TGTGCCAGCAGCTCAGTTACAGGGGAGCTGTTTTTT
.,TRBV6-5,.,TRBJ1-5,CASSHGPFKPQHF,TGTGCCAGCAGCCACGGACCTTTTAAGCCCCAGCATTTT
TRBD2,TRBV4-1,.,TRBJ2-1,CASSHSSGRSYNEQFF,TGCGCCAGCAGCCATTCTAGCGGGAGGTCCTACAATGAGCAGTTCTTC
.,TRBV6-5,many,TRBJ1-5,CASSPRGLGNQPQHF,TGTGCCAGCAGCCCCCGGGGGTTGGGCAATCAGCCCCAGCATTTT